This T cell receptor (beta chain) was documented in a study of vaccination effects on CD4 cells after COVID-19. Points from the study as a whole: Convalescent post-vaccine spike-reactive clones were mostly newly vaccine-induced. Among infection- and vaccine-induced clones, marked clonal contraction occurred late after vaccination.

This clone turned up a few times. Its antigen is unknown. Per germline, CDR1 MDHEN and CDR2 SYDVKM. The V gene end was trimmed by 4 bases and the J gene end by 2 bases; junction bases not matched to a gene: 5. The CDR3 loop spans 15 amino acids. The method was immunoSEQ multiplex PCR; TCRdb's version includes in-frame clones alone and lacks a portion of them. The sample records 40,000 to 60,000 clones, roughly 80% being singletons. The authors isolated CD4+ T cells after around 10 days of culture. PCR-confirmed SARS-CoV-2 infection occurred in the person between March and December 2020. V usage is TRBV28 and J usage is TRBJ1-5; 7 bases match TRBD1. Sequences were derived from CD4+ T cells from PBMCs cultured without peptide, sampled before COVID-19 vaccination. This TCR was recovered from a human donor who had a prior SARS-CoV-2 infection. The CDR3 DNA is TGTGCCAGCAGTTCTCAAACAGGGGGCAATCAGCCCCAGCATTTT. This encodes CASSSQTGGNQPQHF.